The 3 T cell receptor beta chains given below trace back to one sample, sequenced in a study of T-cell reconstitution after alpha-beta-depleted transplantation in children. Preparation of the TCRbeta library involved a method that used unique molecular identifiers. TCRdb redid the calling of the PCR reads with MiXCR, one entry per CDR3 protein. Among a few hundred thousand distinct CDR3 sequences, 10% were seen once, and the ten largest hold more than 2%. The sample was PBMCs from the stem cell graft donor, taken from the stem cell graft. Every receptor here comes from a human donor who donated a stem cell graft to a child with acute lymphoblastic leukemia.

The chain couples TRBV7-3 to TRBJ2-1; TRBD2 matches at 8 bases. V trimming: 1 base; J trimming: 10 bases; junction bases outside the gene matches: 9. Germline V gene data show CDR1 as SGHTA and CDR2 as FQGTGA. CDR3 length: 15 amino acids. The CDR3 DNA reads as TGTGCCAGCAGCTTAATGGCGGGAGGTGCCATGGAGCAGTTCTTC. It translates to CASSLMAGGAMEQFF.

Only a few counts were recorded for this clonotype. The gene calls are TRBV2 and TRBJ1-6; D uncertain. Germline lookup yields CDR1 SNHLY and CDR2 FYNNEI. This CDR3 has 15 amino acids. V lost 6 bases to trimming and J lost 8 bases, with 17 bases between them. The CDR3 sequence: CASSDGREVDSPLHF. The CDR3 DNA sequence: TGTGCCAGCAGCGACGGGAGGGAGGTTGATTCACCCCTCCACTTT.

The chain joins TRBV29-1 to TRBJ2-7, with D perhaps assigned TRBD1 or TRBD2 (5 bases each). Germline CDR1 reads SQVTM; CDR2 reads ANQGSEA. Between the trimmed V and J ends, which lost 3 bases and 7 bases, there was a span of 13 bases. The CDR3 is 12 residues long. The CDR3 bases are TGCAGCGTTGACTACGGGACGCTTGAGCAGTACTTC. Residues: CSVDYGTLEQYF.